Sequencing of this TCR beta chain was carried out in a study of STAT5B mutations in CD4+ large granular lymphocyte leukemia. The assay was immunoSEQ multiplex PCR, and TCRdb's table has in-frame clones only and misses some. The table records approximately 30,000 clones, more than 75% of them present only once. This CDR3 has 13 residues. Germline loops: CDR1 SGDLS, CDR2 YYNGEE. J gave up 6 bases and V 5 bases, and 5 bases lay outside the gene matches. The V and J genes are TRBV9 and TRBJ1-1; 9 bases match TRBD1. The clonotype originates from a human donor in good health. The material sequenced was CD4+ T cells from blood buffy coats. CDR3 in amino acids: CASRPDRGAEAFF. CDR3 nucleotide sequence: TGTGCCAGCAGGCCTGACAGGGGGGCTGAAGCTTTCTTT.